Listed below are T cell receptor beta chains from one sample, sequenced in a study of blood T cell repertoires in COVID-19. The protocol was immunoSEQ multiplex PCR, while the TCRdb copy is restricted to in-frame clones and leaves out a portion. The sample shows 250,000 or so clones, roughly 88% of them seen only once. Sequenced: peripheral blood. The receptors were sampled from a man between 35 and 55 years old who had recovered from COVID-19. Both conserved end residues are part of each CDR3. Each record gives: V gene, D gene, clone size, J gene, CDR3 protein, CDR3 DNA. The D gene is left open where the match is weak. Not every row has a clone size; where given, it reads once, few, many or a size class.

v_call: TRBV14; d_call: -; clone_size: -; j_call: TRBJ2-1; cdr3_aa: CASSQDGLTSYNEQFF; cdr3_nt: TGTGCCAGCAGCCAAGATGGGCTTACCTCCTACAATGAGCAGTTCTTC
v_call: TRBV19; d_call: TRBD1; clone_size: once; j_call: TRBJ2-3; cdr3_aa: CASSARKKGAPADTQYF; cdr3_nt: TGTGCCAGTAGTGCCCGAAAAAAGGGGGCGCCCGCAGATACGCAGTATTTT
v_call: TRBV9; d_call: -; clone_size: -; j_call: TRBJ2-3; cdr3_aa: CASSLTGFSDTQYF; cdr3_nt: TGTGCCAGCAGCCTCACAGGATTTTCAGATACGCAGTATTTT
v_call: TRBV6-5; d_call: -; clone_size: -; j_call: TRBJ1-5; cdr3_aa: CASRGVVQPQHF; cdr3_nt: TGTGCCAGCAGGGGAGTCGTTCAGCCCCAGCATTTT
v_call: TRBV6-6; d_call: TRBD2; clone_size: -; j_call: TRBJ2-1; cdr3_aa: CASLFSGGRGNEQFF; cdr3_nt: TGTGCCAGCCTATTCAGCGGGGGCCGGGGCAATGAGCAGTTCTTC
v_call: TRBV30; d_call: -; clone_size: -; j_call: TRBJ1-5; cdr3_aa: CAWSPESSNQPQHF; cdr3_nt: TGTGCCTGGAGTCCGGAGTCTAGCAATCAGCCCCAGCATTTT
v_call: TRBV9; d_call: TRBD1; clone_size: -; j_call: TRBJ1-1; cdr3_aa: CASSGRDRGKAFF; cdr3_nt: TGTGCCAGCAGCGGACGGGACAGGGGGAAAGCTTTCTTT
v_call: TRBV5-5; d_call: TRBD1; clone_size: once; j_call: TRBJ1-2; cdr3_aa: CASSLAVGLTGTLLGYTF; cdr3_nt: TGTGCCAGCAGCTTGGCCGTGGGTTTGACAGGGACCCTTCTCGGCTACACCTTC
v_call: TRBV9; d_call: TRBD2; clone_size: -; j_call: TRBJ2-3; cdr3_aa: CASSVGAGVGTDTQYF; cdr3_nt: TGTGCCAGCAGCGTAGGGGCGGGGGTCGGCACAGATACGCAGTATTTT
v_call: TRBV10-3; d_call: TRBD2; clone_size: once; j_call: TRBJ2-6; cdr3_aa: CAISGGLASGANVLTF; cdr3_nt: TGTGCCATCAGTGGCGGACTAGCTTCTGGGGCCAACGTCCTGACTTTC
v_call: TRBV6-5; d_call: -; clone_size: -; j_call: TRBJ1-1; cdr3_aa: CALKDRYTEAFF; cdr3_nt: TGTGCCTTGAAAGACAGGTACACTGAAGCTTTCTTT
v_call: TRBV7-2; d_call: TRBD2; clone_size: once; j_call: TRBJ2-7; cdr3_aa: CASSLPGGRNEQYF; cdr3_nt: TGTGCCAGCAGCTTACCGGGAGGTCGGAACGAGCAGTACTTC
v_call: TRBV5-4; d_call: -; clone_size: -; j_call: TRBJ2-5; cdr3_aa: CASSWRDSGTQYF; cdr3_nt: TGTGCCAGCAGCTGGCGGGATTCTGGGACCCAGTACTTC
v_call: TRBV19; d_call: TRBD1; clone_size: few; j_call: TRBJ1-5; cdr3_aa: CASTGTGEVWEIMAQHF; cdr3_nt: TGTGCCAGTACCGGGACAGGTGAGGTATGGGAAATCATGGCCCAGCATTTT
v_call: TRBV7-9; d_call: TRBD1; clone_size: once; j_call: TRBJ1-1; cdr3_aa: CASSLAGQVPNTEAFF; cdr3_nt: TGTGCCAGCAGCTTAGCCGGACAGGTCCCGAACACTGAAGCTTTCTTT
v_call: TRBV6-5; d_call: -; clone_size: -; j_call: TRBJ1-6; cdr3_aa: CASGEWGNDSPLHF; cdr3_nt: TGTGCCAGCGGGGAGTGGGGAAATGATTCACCCCTCCACTTT
v_call: TRBV3-1/TRBV3-2; d_call: -; clone_size: -; j_call: TRBJ2-7; cdr3_aa: CASSQEDLYYEQYF; cdr3_nt: TGTGCCAGCAGCCAAGAAGACTTATACTACGAGCAGTACTTC
v_call: TRBV27; d_call: TRBD1; clone_size: -; j_call: TRBJ1-5; cdr3_aa: CASSIRQGRNQPQHF; cdr3_nt: TGTGCCAGCAGTATCAGACAGGGAAGGAATCAGCCCCAGCATTTT
v_call: TRBV2; d_call: TRBD2; clone_size: -; j_call: TRBJ2-3; cdr3_aa: CASSDGGAISTDTQYF; cdr3_nt: TGTGCCAGCAGTGACGGGGGGGCTATAAGCACAGATACGCAGTATTTT
v_call: TRBV27; d_call: -; clone_size: -; j_call: TRBJ1-4; cdr3_aa: CASSLSWGGEKLFF; cdr3_nt: TGTGCCAGCAGTTTATCTTGGGGGGGAGAAAAACTGTTTTTT
v_call: TRBV18; d_call: TRBD2; clone_size: -; j_call: TRBJ2-1; cdr3_aa: CASSPPSGGGNEQFF; cdr3_nt: TGTGCCAGCTCACCACCTAGCGGGGGGGGAAATGAGCAGTTCTTC
v_call: TRBV2; d_call: TRBD1; clone_size: -; j_call: TRBJ1-1; cdr3_aa: CASARQGLPEAFF; cdr3_nt: TGTGCCAGCGCCAGACAGGGTCTCCCTGAAGCTTTCTTT
v_call: TRBV15; d_call: TRBD1; clone_size: -; j_call: TRBJ1-2; cdr3_aa: CATSLGQGYGYTF; cdr3_nt: TGTGCCACCAGCCTCGGACAGGGCTATGGCTACACCTTC
v_call: TRBV11-2; d_call: TRBD2; clone_size: -; j_call: TRBJ2-1; cdr3_aa: CASSHSQAGFGEQFF; cdr3_nt: TGTGCCAGCAGCCATAGTCAAGCGGGATTTGGTGAGCAGTTCTTC
v_call: TRBV19; d_call: -; clone_size: -; j_call: TRBJ2-5; cdr3_aa: CASSVRADQTQYF; cdr3_nt: TGTGCCAGTAGCGTCAGGGCCGACCAGACCCAGTACTTC
v_call: TRBV19; d_call: -; clone_size: -; j_call: TRBJ2-3; cdr3_aa: CASSIGLSADTQYF; cdr3_nt: TGTGCCAGTAGTATAGGACTTAGTGCAGATACGCAGTATTTT
v_call: TRBV5-1; d_call: TRBD1; clone_size: -; j_call: TRBJ1-5; cdr3_aa: CASSATSGGISPQHF; cdr3_nt: TGCGCCAGCAGCGCAACATCAGGGGGCATTTCGCCCCAGCATTTT